What follows describes a single TCR beta chain. Its antigen is currently unknown. Naive CD8+ T cells were CD45RO-CCR7+CD27+CD95-. TRB cDNA was prepared as libraries by UMI-labeled 5' RACE. For each CDR3 protein, TCRdb gives one entry from its re-call of the 5' RACE reads, without DNA. The data show approximately 59,000 distinct CDR3 sequences, and the top ten clones hold about 0.7%. This sample stems from a study of CXCR3-negative and CXCR3-positive naive CD8 T cells. The length of the CDR3 is 17 residues. CDR1 is MNHEY, CDR2 SVGAGI, per germline. Regarding the study as a whole: Whereas memory cells differed, naive CXCR3-negative and CXCR3-positive cells shared similar TRBV-TRBJ usage. High diversity, comparable across both naive subsets, contrasted with much lower diversity in memory CD8+ cells. Hydrophobicity was higher for TRB CDR3s found in CXCR3-positive naive cells than in CXCR3-negative naive cells. CXCR3 expression partially decreased after cryopreservation; most assays used fresh PBMCs.

The receptor was derived from a human donor in good health. Some clones in this sample may be carry-over from other donors' samples. V is TRBV6-5 and J is TRBJ2-1; the D call from TCRdb, TRBD1, cannot be confirmed without DNA. Sample: naive CXCR3+ CD8+ T cells from blood. Sample subset: CD45RO-CCR7+CD27+CD95- naive CD8+ T cells expressing CXCR3 (TNR3+). The CDR3 spells CASSYSPADHSYNEQFF.